The 23 T cell receptor beta chains given below trace back to one sample, sequenced in a study of blood T cells in healthy people across ages. Together with a sample-barcoded 5' primer, a J-beta primer mix was included in a second PCR lasting 7 to 11 cycles. TCRdb analysed the 5' RACE reads with MiXCR anew, one entry per CDR3 protein. The table has 870,000 or so distinct CDR3 sequences, 29% seen once. The sample comprised blood. The receptor source for this set is a woman of 80 years or more in good health.

This clonotype has a handful of counts. This chain uses TRBV6-2 or TRBV6-3 with TRBJ1-5; 8 bases align to TRBD1. V was clipped by 4 bases and J by 7 bases; unmatched bases: 9. Germline-derived CDR1 and CDR2 are MNHEY and SVGEGT. CDR3 length equals 15 residues. CDR3 nucleotides: TGTGCCAGCAGTTCCATCGACAGGGGCGGACAGCCCCAGCATTTT. This sequence encodes CASSSIDRGGQPQHF.

The chain employs TRBV20-1 and TRBJ1-6; 8 bases align to TRBD1. The CDR3 is made up of 15 amino acids. The V segment lost 6 bases and the J segment 9 bases; nucleotides outside the gene matches: 13. The germline V gene has CDR1 DFQATT and CDR2 SNEGSKA (reference sequence). CDR3 protein: CSAIHTQGDGSPLHF. The CDR3 nucleotides read TGCAGTGCCATCCACACACAGGGGGACGGTTCACCCCTCCACTTT.

This clonotype turned up a few times. The chain joins TRBV29-1 to TRBJ2-7, with D unresolved. Trimming took off 0 bases at V and 2 bases at J, with 8 bases between the two ends. The CDR3 extends over 13 amino acids. The germline V gene has CDR1 SQVTM and CDR2 ANQGSEA. CDR3 DNA sequence: TGCAGCGTTGAAGACGACCGAGCCTACGAGCAGTACTTC. Its protein product is CSVEDDRAYEQYF.

This clonotype was seen a few times. The chain joins TRBV6-6 to TRBJ2-1, with D perhaps TRBD2 (6 bases). The DNA end lines up better with TRBJ2-7; the J call may be wrong. Germline assignment: CDR1 MNHNY and CDR2 SVGAGI (reference sequence). This CDR3 spans 14 amino acids. The CDR3 DNA is TGTGCCAGCAGTCGACTAGAAGAGTTGAATGAGCAGTACTTC. Amino acids: CASSRLEELNEQYF.

This clonotype showed up many times. The rearrangement joins TRBV7-2 to TRBJ2-5; the match to TRBD1 covers 8 bases. The CDR3 runs to 16 residues. V trimming: 3 bases; J trimming: 3 bases; junction bases outside the gene matches: 9. Germline V gene data show CDR1 as SGHTA and CDR2 as FQGNSA. The chain's CDR3 is CASSLVLQTGEETQYF. The DNA for the CDR3 is TGTGCCAGCAGCTTGGTGTTGCAGACAGGGGAAGAGACCCAGTACTTC.

This clonotype has a handful of counts. The chain uses TRBV24-1 and TRBJ2-1; 7 bases agree with TRBD1. Trimming took 5 bases from V and 7 from J; bases not matched to a gene: 13. Germline CDR1 reads KGHDR; CDR2 reads SFDVKD. CDR3 size: 16 residues. The CDR3 spells CATSVGQTTQGNEQFF. In DNA, the CDR3 is TGTGCCACCAGTGTGGGACAGACTACCCAGGGGAATGAGCAGTTCTTC.

This clonotype was detected a few times. This clone may be a read error of a much larger clone one base away. This chain joins TRBV5-1 and TRBJ2-1; 13 positions agree with TRBD2. Per germline, CDR1 SGHRS and CDR2 YFSETQ. CDR3 length: 15 residues. J was trimmed by 12 bases and V by 0 bases; bases with no gene match: 6. CDR3 protein: CASSLGTSGGRRQFF. CDR3 sequence (DNA): TGCGCCAGCAGCTTGGGGACTAGCGGGGGAAGGAGGCAGTTCTTC.

This clonotype was found many times. The genes are TRBV7-2 and TRBJ1-4; 9 bases align to TRBD1. CDR1 and CDR2 from the germline V gene are SGHTA and FQGNSA. V lost 1 base, J lost 4 bases, and 4 bases stayed unmatched. The CDR3 contains 16 residues. The CDR3 loop reads CASSLGQGVFNEKLFF. In DNA form, the CDR3 reads TGTGCCAGCAGCTTAGGACAGGGGGTCTTTAATGAAAAACTGTTTTTT.

With regard to this clonotype: Being one base from a much bigger clone, this may be a read error. The J gene is TRBJ2-1, the V gene TRBV6-2 or TRBV6-3; 8 positions agree with TRBD2. The CDR3 length is 16 residues. Germline V CDR1 and CDR2: MNHEY, SVGEGT. V was clipped by 0 bases and J by 2 bases; unmatched bases: 3. The CDR3 reads CASSYSTAGAYNEQFF. In DNA form, the CDR3 reads TGTGCCAGCAGTTACTCGACAGCGGGGGCCTACAATGAGCAGTTCTTC.

This clonotype was found many times. This chain uses TRBV12-3 or TRBV12-4 with TRBJ1-2; 8 bases line up with TRBD1. CDR3 length equals 16 residues. V lost 2 bases, J lost 8 bases, and 13 bases stayed unmatched. The CDR3 here is CASSLTPRGQGRGYTF. The DNA for the CDR3 is TGTGCCAGCAGTTTAACCCCTAGAGGACAGGGCCGCGGCTACACCTTC.

Regarding this clonotype: A read error is possible here, since a much larger clone lies one base away. The CDR3 bases are TGTGCCAGCAGTTTTCCCGGGACGCACGAATGCTATGGCTACACCTTC. Translating it yields CASSFPGTHECYGYTF. The chain has TRBV12-3 or TRBV12-4 and TRBJ1-2, with D perhaps TRBD1 (5 bases). The CDR3 runs to 16 residues. The germline V and J ends were trimmed by 3 bases and 4 bases, with 18 bases remaining between them.

Concerning this clonotype: This may be a read error: a much more frequent sequence differs by one nucleotide. The rearrangement uses TRBV20-1 and TRBJ1-5; 7 positions agree with TRBD1. CDR1 is DFQATT, CDR2 SNEGSKA, per germline (reference sequence). The CDR3 has 13 residues. CDR3 loop: CSARRDSYQSQHF. Written as DNA, the CDR3 is TGCAGTGCTAGACGGGACAGCTATCAGTCCCAGCATTTT.

Points on this clonotype: This may stem from a read error, because a much larger clone lies one nucleotide away. CDR3 in amino acids: CSGTSGRNEQYF. The CDR3 DNA sequence: TGCAGTGGCACTAGCGGGAGGAATGAGCAGTACTTC. The chain links TRBV20-1 to TRBJ2-7; 12 nucleotides match TRBD2. The CDR3 totals 12 residues. The junction had 5 bases not matched to a gene; V was cut back by 7 bases and J by 7 bases. Germline loops: CDR1 DFQATT, CDR2 SNEGSKA (reference sequence).

This clonotype turned up a few times. The genes are TRBV3-1 and TRBJ2-1; D not certain. Germline CDR1 LGHDT, CDR2 YNNKEL (reference sequence). CDR3 length: 15 residues. Trimming took 1 base from V and 8 from J, leaving 15 bases between them. CDR3 coding DNA: TGTGCCAGCAGCCAAGGTGATAGGGCCCTCGATGAGCAGTTCTTC. Residues: CASSQGDRALDEQFF.

The sample holds many counts of this clonotype. The J gene is TRBJ2-3, the V gene TRBV29-1; 9 bases match TRBD1. Germline loops: CDR1 SQVTM, CDR2 ANQGSEA. The CDR3 has 15 residues. Trimming cost V 6 bases and J 3 bases; bases outside gene matches: 10. The CDR3 DNA is TGCAGCGTCATATTCACAGGGGGCAGTACAGATACGCAGTATTTT. It yields the protein CSVIFTGGSTDTQYF.

This clonotype was recorded a few times. The chain carries TRBV5-1 and TRBJ1-1; 7 positions match TRBD1. The CDR3 length is 15 residues. CDR1 is SGHRS and CDR2 is YFSETQ in the germline V gene. Trimming at V came to 4 bases and at J to 5 bases, leaving 11 bases not matched to a gene. In DNA form, the CDR3 reads TGCGCCAGCAGCCCCCAGGAGGGGGCGCGAACTGAAGCTTTCTTT. Amino acids: CASSPQEGARTEAFF. Complete variable domain (other parts from reference TRBV5-1 and TRBJ1-1): KAGVTQTPRYLIKTRGQQVTLSCSPISGHRSVSWYQQTPGQGLQFLFEYFSETQRNKGNFPGRFSGRQFSNSRSEMNVSTLELGDSALYLCASSPQEGARTEAFFGQGTRLTVV.

The J gene is TRBJ1-1, the V gene TRBV18, with TRBD1 matching over 8 bases. The CDR3 totals 15 residues. V dropped 3 bases and J dropped 3; count of bases not matched to a gene: 6. The germline gives CDR1 KGHSH, CDR2 LQKENI. CDR3 in DNA: TGTGCCAGCTCACCGGACAGGGCACGGGACACTGAAGCTTTCTTT. It translates to CASSPDRARDTEAFF.

This clonotype was seen at least ten times. This chain joins TRBV5-1 and TRBJ2-1, with D hard to call. CDR3 length equals 15 residues. Germline loops: CDR1 SGHRS, CDR2 YFSETQ. Trimming removed 0 bases at V and 5 bases at J, with 12 bases between. The CDR3 DNA sequence: TGCGCCAGCAGCTTGGGTGGGCCTGGGAACAATGAGCAGTTCTTC. Amino acid sequence: CASSLGGPGNNEQFF.

In this sample, this clonotype turned up many times. The rearrangement joins TRBV4-1 to TRBJ2-7; D may correspond to TRBD1 or TRBD2 (5 bases each). Germline V gene lookup returns CDR1 MGHRA and CDR2 YSYEKL. The V end was cut by 0 bases, the J end by 7 bases, with 19 bases between. This CDR3 is 16 amino acids long. The CDR3 nucleotides are TGCGCCAGCAGCCAAGACCGGGCAGGGAGCACGCGGGAGCAGTACTTC. Its protein is CASSQDRAGSTREQYF.

The chain is built from TRBV20-1 and TRBJ2-5, with D perhaps TRBD1 (5 bases). The end of the DNA aligns better with TRBJ2-7, so the J call may be wrong. Germline assignment: CDR1 DFQATT and CDR2 SNEGSKA (reference sequence). The CDR3 loop spans 12 amino acids. The CDR3 DNA reads as TGCAGTGCTAGGCAGGGTGTGGACGAGCAGTACTTC. Its translation is CSARQGVDEQYF.

This clonotype appeared many times. This chain connects TRBV12-3 or TRBV12-4 to TRBJ2-5; unclear D gene. This CDR3 region has 14 residues. V was clipped by 10 bases and J by 2 bases, with 17 bases between them. The CDR3 is CATSGPPSQETQYF. CDR3 nucleotide sequence: TGTGCCACCTCCGGGCCCCCCAGTCAAGAGACCCAGTACTTC.

Regarding this clonotype: A read error may explain this, as a much larger clone is one base away. CDR3 sequence: CASSRTGAETQYF. For the CDR3, the DNA is TGTGCCAGCAGTCGAACAGGGGCAGAGACCCAGTACTTC. This sequence joins TRBV27 and TRBJ2-5, with 7 nucleotides matching TRBD1. This CDR3 contains 13 residues. The ends lost 5 bases at V and 4 bases at J; junction bases unmatched: 4. Germline-derived CDR1 and CDR2 are MNHEY and SMNVEV (reference sequence).

The chain links TRBV5-5 to TRBJ1-5; maybe TRBD1 (6 bases). V was pared by 1 base and J by 5 bases, with 13 bases between. Germline-derived CDR1 and CDR2 are SGHKS and YYEKEE (reference sequence). The CDR3 runs 15 residues. In DNA form, the CDR3 reads TGTGCCAGCAGCTTGCTGGGGGGCAATTATCAGCCCCAGCATTTT. The encoded protein is CASSLLGGNYQPQHF.